Sequencing of this TCR beta chain was carried out in a study of T cells in localized non-small cell lung cancer (dated by TCRdb to the early 2020s). Regarding the research as a whole: T cell repertoires of 236 early-stage NSCLC patients were analyzed, with tumors being compared against uninvolved tumor-adjacent lungs. The cohort consisted of approximately 220 treatment-naive NSCLC patients whose localized lung tumors had been resected. The mean age of the NSCLC patients was under 70 years, with 120 to 150 men and about a hundred women.

The CDR3 runs 12 amino acids, cysteine and phenylalanine included. Left in the record is the CDR3 DNA by itself, 36 bases read in frame from the first base. Trimming leaves V shorter by 6 bases and J shorter by 2 bases, with the junction holding 0 bases beyond the gene matches. The germline V gene yields SNHLY for CDR1 and FYNNEI for CDR2. TCR beta CDR3 regions were sequenced from DNA using the immunoSEQ Assay. On the authors' methods: To compute T cell density, TCR beta template counts were normalized to usable DNA, which was estimated by amplifying housekeeping genes. The preseqR package was used to estimate richness by extrapolating to 400,000 templates for PBMC samples and to 120,000 templates for tissue samples. Clonality was calculated as one minus Pielou's evenness. To identify tissue-enriched TCRs, differential abundance testing was run on productive amino-acid clonotypes with a minimum total count of 5 and an alpha of 0.1. The Jaccard Index and the Morisita Overlap Index were used to quantify repertoire overlap between compartments. TCR beta CDR3s were clustered by GLIPH together with public tetramer-defined viral CDR3s, and at least three viral sequences plus V-gene enrichment were required for viral motifs. The clones in this table, taken by TCRdb from immuneACCESS, are in-frame only. Not every clone is retained; where verified, under half of the shortfall comes from an unresolved V gene, and the cause of the rest is unknown. For V, J and clone size, that table is used; D and trimming come from the DNA. A total of nearly 35,000 clones appear in this sample, almost 90% of them only once. 4.2% of the sample goes to the ten largest clones.

At diagnosis, peripheral blood, uninvolved tumor-adjacent lung and tumor were collected and stored as a combination of fresh-frozen and FFPE material. For TCR repertoire profiling, blood samples were analyzed as peripheral blood mononuclear cells. The paper as a whole reports these results and caveats: Because multi-region tumor sequencing was not performed, intratumor heterogeneity could not be ruled out. Because the study design was exploratory, TCR variables were selected using unadjusted p-values without false-discovery rate correction. Of the top 100 tumor clones, a median of approximately 60 were detected in paired uninvolved adjacent lung; 28 were also among that lung's top 100. Uninvolved tumor-adjacent lung showed the highest T cell clonality, higher than tumor, which suggests more focused antigenic responses in the uninvolved tumor-adjacent lung. Longer overall survival was associated with higher blood T cell density, whereas shorter survival was associated with higher adjacent-lung clonality.

Points on this clone: The antigen it recognizes is unknown. No qualities accompany the bases; no much larger clone lies one base away.

Sample: peripheral blood, taken before any cancer treatment. The TCR originated in a woman aged 40 to 75 with stage I lung adenocarcinoma. The chain joins TRBV2 to TRBJ1-2; TRBD1 lines up with 7 middle nucleotides. This receptor has the CDR3 CASRGQNYGYTF. The nucleotide sequence is given as TGTGCCAGCAGGGGACAGAACTATGGCTACACCTTC. This CDR3, with the reference TRBV2 and TRBJ1-2 proteins standing in past its ends, gives the full variable domain EPEVTQTPSHQVTQMGQEVILRCVPISNHLYFYWYRQILGQKVEFLVSFYNNEISEKSEIFDDQFSVERPDGSNFTLKIRSTKLEDSAMYFCASRGQNYGYTFGSGTRLTVV.